The T cell receptor (beta chain) under discussion was sequenced for a study of a mutant IDH1 vaccine in newly diagnosed glioma. The overall study: Prior therapy was radiotherapy, temozolomide, or both; most received both. Broader study findings: Pseudoprogression apparently tracked independently of changes in top peripheral T cell clonotypes.

The V gene's germline CDR1 is MNHEY and CDR2 SVGAGI. The CDR3 contains 16 residues. The V and J ends lost 2 bases and 3 bases respectively, with 17 bases between them. Clones were read by immunoSEQ multiplex PCR, and TCRdb kept only the in-frame ones, dropping some. The sample carries 45,000 to 70,000 clones, 91% recorded once. This sample's time point: baseline, week 1 (first vaccination visit). Stated treatment: pre-vaccination baseline after standard-of-care therapy. Each tumor in the donors was a new WHO grade 3 or 4 astrocytoma, IDH1-mutant and ATRX-lost. On this clone: Its antigen is not known.

The sequenced sample was PBMCs, obtained from a glioma patient treated with radiotherapy, temozolomide or both. The chain uses TRBV6-5 and TRBJ2-7; D may be TRBD1 or TRBD2 (5 bases each). The sequence derives from a man between 45 and 60 years old with glioma. The CDR3 DNA is TGTGCCAGCAGTTACCGAGGTACCGGGACCCTCTACGAGCAGTACTTC. Amino acid sequence: CASSYRGTGTLYEQYF.